A selection of T cell receptor beta chains follows, all from one sample in a study of CD8 T cells in ankylosing spondylitis. TCRdb analysed the 5' RACE reads with MiXCR anew, one entry per CDR3 protein. Of around 300,000 distinct CDR3 sequences listed, 14% to 15% were seen once; the top ten hold around 1%. Material: blood, either unsorted or a sorted T cell fraction (not recorded which). All receptors derive from a male donor with ankylosing spondylitis or in good health (not recorded which). Both conserved end residues are part of each CDR3. The D gene is left open where the match is weak. Only some rows state a clone size, as once, few, many or a class for expanded clones.

v_call: TRBV28
clone_size: NA
j_call: TRBJ1-6
d_call: TRBD1
cdr3_aa: CASSPGQLLSPLHF
cdr3_nt: TGTGCCAGCAGTCCGGGACAGCTTCTCTCACCCCTCCACTTT

v_call: TRBV2
clone_size: few
j_call: TRBJ1-4
d_call: NA
cdr3_aa: CASSEWDINSVVFF
cdr3_nt: TGTGCCAGCAGTGAATGGGACATCAATTCGGTGGTGTTTTTT

v_call: TRBV27
clone_size: once
j_call: TRBJ1-4
d_call: NA
cdr3_aa: CASSWTATTNEKLFF
cdr3_nt: TGTGCCAGCAGTTGGACAGCTACAACTAATGAAAAACTGTTTTTT

v_call: TRBV5-4
clone_size: few
j_call: TRBJ2-3
d_call: TRBD2
cdr3_aa: CASSLELAGVNTQYF
cdr3_nt: TGTGCCAGCAGCTTGGAGCTAGCGGGAGTGAATACGCAGTATTTT

v_call: TRBV7-2
clone_size: few
j_call: TRBJ2-2
d_call: TRBD1
cdr3_aa: CASSLDTGVRTGELFF
cdr3_nt: TGTGCCAGCAGCTTAGATACAGGGGTACGCACCGGGGAGCTGTTTTTT

v_call: TRBV5-1
clone_size: NA
j_call: TRBJ2-5
d_call: TRBD2
cdr3_aa: CASSLSAGVQETQYF
cdr3_nt: TGCGCCAGCAGCTTGTCAGCGGGGGTTCAAGAGACCCAGTACTTC

v_call: TRBV5-1
clone_size: NA
j_call: TRBJ2-7
d_call: TRBD1
cdr3_aa: CASSSRDREADEQYF
cdr3_nt: TGCGCCAGCAGCAGCCGGGACAGGGAGGCAGACGAGCAGTACTTC

v_call: TRBV20-1
clone_size: few
j_call: TRBJ1-1
d_call: NA
cdr3_aa: CSARRQTNTEAFF
cdr3_nt: TGCAGTGCTAGAAGGCAGACGAACACTGAAGCTTTCTTT

v_call: TRBV20-1
clone_size: NA
j_call: TRBJ2-5
d_call: NA
cdr3_aa: CSARVRAPRGETQYF
cdr3_nt: TGCAGTGCTAGGGTTAGGGCTCCCCGAGGGGAGACCCAGTACTTC

v_call: TRBV19
clone_size: few
j_call: TRBJ2-5
d_call: NA
cdr3_aa: CASSGGLRGETQYF
cdr3_nt: TGTGCCAGTAGTGGGGGACTCCGCGGAGAGACCCAGTACTTC

v_call: TRBV5-1
clone_size: NA
j_call: TRBJ2-3
d_call: TRBD2
cdr3_aa: CASSSSGGGRTDTQYF
cdr3_nt: TGCGCCAGCAGCTCCTCGGGGGGGGGGCGAACAGATACGCAGTATTTT

v_call: TRBV5-1
clone_size: NA
j_call: TRBJ1-1
d_call: NA
cdr3_aa: CASSRAELTLAEAFF
cdr3_nt: TGCGCCAGCAGCCGGGCTGAGCTGACCTTGGCTGAAGCTTTCTTT

v_call: TRBV7-9
clone_size: NA
j_call: TRBJ1-5
d_call: TRBD1
cdr3_aa: CASSAGGGSNQPQHF
cdr3_nt: TGTGCCAGCAGCGCAGGGGGGGGAAGCAATCAGCCCCAGCATTTT

v_call: TRBV12-3/TRBV12-4
clone_size: few
j_call: TRBJ1-5
d_call: NA
cdr3_aa: CASSPMSTAPNQPQHF
cdr3_nt: TGTGCCAGCAGTCCGATGTCTACCGCCCCCAATCAGCCCCAGCATTTT

v_call: TRBV29-1
clone_size: many
j_call: TRBJ2-6
d_call: TRBD1
cdr3_aa: CSATDRGSTGANVLTF
cdr3_nt: TGCAGCGCCACCGACAGGGGGTCAACTGGGGCCAACGTCCTGACTTTC

v_call: TRBV3-1
clone_size: NA
j_call: TRBJ2-3
d_call: NA
cdr3_aa: CASSLLGGDTQYF
cdr3_nt: TGTGCCAGCAGCCTCCTAGGTGGGGATACGCAGTATTTT

v_call: TRBV19
clone_size: NA
j_call: TRBJ2-5
d_call: TRBD1
cdr3_aa: CASSTTDRGHGETQYF
cdr3_nt: TGTGCCAGTAGTACCACGGACAGGGGGCATGGAGAGACCCAGTACTTC

v_call: TRBV7-8
clone_size: NA
j_call: TRBJ2-1
d_call: TRBD2
cdr3_aa: CASSLERSGRMDEQFF
cdr3_nt: TGTGCCAGCAGCTTAGAACGTAGCGGGAGGATGGATGAGCAGTTCTTC

v_call: TRBV20-1
clone_size: once
j_call: TRBJ1-2
d_call: NA
cdr3_aa: CSATLANYGYTF
cdr3_nt: TGCAGTGCTACACTAGCTAACTATGGCTACACCTTC

v_call: TRBV29-1
clone_size: many
j_call: TRBJ2-3
d_call: TRBD2
cdr3_aa: CICSSGRGSDTQYF
cdr3_nt: TGCATCTGCTCTAGCGGGAGGGGCTCAGATACGCAGTATTTT

v_call: TRBV7-2
clone_size: NA
j_call: TRBJ2-1
d_call: TRBD2
cdr3_aa: CASSQRPGLADQFF
cdr3_nt: TGTGCCAGCAGCCAACGTCCGGGACTAGCGGACCAGTTCTTC

v_call: TRBV12-3/TRBV12-4
clone_size: many
j_call: TRBJ1-4
d_call: NA
cdr3_aa: CASSWGGRNEKLFF
cdr3_nt: TGTGCCAGCAGTTGGGGTGGACGTAATGAAAAACTGTTTTTT

v_call: TRBV5-1
clone_size: few
j_call: TRBJ1-4
d_call: NA
cdr3_aa: CASSRRDNEKLFF
cdr3_nt: TGCGCCAGCAGCAGGCGGGACAATGAAAAACTGTTTTTT

v_call: TRBV5-4
clone_size: few
j_call: TRBJ1-2
d_call: TRBD1
cdr3_aa: CASSAEGQGRYGYTF
cdr3_nt: TGTGCCAGCAGCGCCGAGGGACAGGGGAGGTATGGCTACACCTTC

v_call: TRBV4-1
clone_size: NA
j_call: TRBJ1-1
d_call: NA
cdr3_aa: CASSHPRGGGTEAFF
cdr3_nt: TGCGCCAGCAGCCATCCAAGGGGAGGGGGCACTGAAGCTTTCTTT

v_call: TRBV7-2
clone_size: NA
j_call: TRBJ2-1
d_call: NA
cdr3_aa: CASTPVRGMNEQFF
cdr3_nt: TGTGCCAGCACCCCCGTTCGGGGTATGAATGAGCAGTTCTTC

v_call: TRBV3-1
clone_size: NA
j_call: TRBJ2-3
d_call: TRBD1
cdr3_aa: CASSRGQGAIDTQYF
cdr3_nt: TGTGCCAGCAGCCGAGGACAGGGGGCCATAGATACGCAGTATTTT

v_call: TRBV29-1
clone_size: many
j_call: TRBJ2-3
d_call: TRBD2
cdr3_aa: CSVPGGGDTQYF
cdr3_nt: TGCAGCGTCCCCGGGGGGGGAGATACGCAGTATTTT

v_call: TRBV5-1
clone_size: many
j_call: TRBJ2-1
d_call: NA
cdr3_aa: CASRGTPSYNEQFF
cdr3_nt: TGCGCCAGCAGGGGGACTCCCTCCTACAATGAGCAGTTCTTC

v_call: TRBV12-3/TRBV12-4
clone_size: NA
j_call: TRBJ2-7
d_call: NA
cdr3_aa: CASTEAGIFNEQYF
cdr3_nt: TGTGCCAGCACCGAGGCCGGGATCTTCAACGAGCAGTACTTC

v_call: TRBV7-2
clone_size: NA
j_call: TRBJ2-7
d_call: TRBD1
cdr3_aa: CASSLGPRGSDEQYF
cdr3_nt: TGTGCCAGCAGCTTAGGGCCCAGGGGGAGCGACGAGCAGTACTTC

v_call: TRBV12-3/TRBV12-4
clone_size: few
j_call: TRBJ2-5
d_call: NA
cdr3_aa: CASSTRAGETQYF
cdr3_nt: TGTGCCAGCAGTACCAGGGCGGGCGAGACCCAGTACTTC

v_call: TRBV2
clone_size: NA
j_call: TRBJ1-2
d_call: NA
cdr3_aa: CASSGYSAYGYTF
cdr3_nt: TGTGCCAGCAGCGGGTACTCTGCCTATGGCTACACCTTC

v_call: TRBV12-3/TRBV12-4
clone_size: few
j_call: TRBJ2-1
d_call: TRBD2
cdr3_aa: CASSPSGGASSSYNEQFF
cdr3_nt: TGTGCCAGCAGTCCCAGCGGGGGGGCCTCGAGCTCCTACAATGAGCAGTTCTTC

v_call: TRBV5-1
clone_size: few
j_call: TRBJ1-1
d_call: NA
cdr3_aa: CASSLDSADAEAFF
cdr3_nt: TGCGCCAGCAGCTTGGACAGTGCCGACGCTGAAGCTTTCTTT

v_call: TRBV5-1
clone_size: NA
j_call: TRBJ2-5
d_call: TRBD1
cdr3_aa: CASRGTGKETQYF
cdr3_nt: TGCGCCAGCCGCGGGACAGGGAAAGAGACCCAGTACTTC

v_call: TRBV3-1
clone_size: few
j_call: TRBJ2-7
d_call: NA
cdr3_aa: CASSQDNGPWGYEQYF
cdr3_nt: TGTGCCAGCAGCCAAGATAACGGACCCTGGGGCTACGAGCAGTACTTC

v_call: TRBV20-1
clone_size: NA
j_call: TRBJ2-7
d_call: TRBD2
cdr3_aa: CSATRTSQLEQYF
cdr3_nt: TGCAGTGCTACTAGGACTAGCCAGCTCGAGCAGTACTTC

v_call: TRBV6-1
clone_size: NA
j_call: TRBJ1-5
d_call: NA
cdr3_aa: CASKGTVSNQPQHF
cdr3_nt: TGTGCCAGCAAGGGGACGGTTAGCAATCAGCCCCAGCATTTT

v_call: TRBV5-4
clone_size: NA
j_call: TRBJ2-7
d_call: TRBD2
cdr3_aa: CASSFPGGYEQYF
cdr3_nt: TGTGCCAGCAGCTTCCCGGGGGGCTACGAGCAGTACTTC

v_call: TRBV5-1
clone_size: few
j_call: TRBJ2-7
d_call: NA
cdr3_aa: CASSLLEGLNEQYF
cdr3_nt: TGCGCCAGCAGCTTGTTAGAGGGGCTCAACGAGCAGTACTTC

v_call: TRBV3-1
clone_size: few
j_call: TRBJ2-7
d_call: NA
cdr3_aa: CASSQADGLPYEQYF
cdr3_nt: TGTGCCAGCAGCCAAGCGGACGGATTACCCTACGAGCAGTACTTC

v_call: TRBV5-1
clone_size: NA
j_call: TRBJ2-7
d_call: TRBD1
cdr3_aa: CASRAGTAERDEQYF
cdr3_nt: TGCGCCAGCAGGGCCGGGACAGCCGAACGGGACGAGCAGTACTTC

v_call: TRBV2
clone_size: NA
j_call: TRBJ2-1
d_call: TRBD1
cdr3_aa: CASRGQGGVNEQFF
cdr3_nt: TGTGCCAGCAGGGGACAGGGTGGAGTAAATGAGCAGTTCTTC

v_call: TRBV20-1
clone_size: NA
j_call: TRBJ1-1
d_call: NA
cdr3_aa: CSARALMISEAFF
cdr3_nt: TGCAGTGCTAGAGCTTTAATGATCTCTGAAGCTTTCTTT

v_call: TRBV6-1
clone_size: NA
j_call: TRBJ2-2
d_call: NA
cdr3_aa: CASSQGGLHTGELFF
cdr3_nt: TGTGCCAGCAGTCAGGGGGGACTACACACCGGGGAGCTGTTTTTT

v_call: TRBV5-1
clone_size: few
j_call: TRBJ2-1
d_call: TRBD2
cdr3_aa: CASSLGREGGRAGNEQFF
cdr3_nt: TGCGCCAGCAGCTTGGGCAGGGAAGGCGGGAGGGCCGGAAATGAGCAGTTCTTC

v_call: TRBV20-1
clone_size: NA
j_call: TRBJ2-3
d_call: NA
cdr3_aa: CSAPAGTYTDTQYF
cdr3_nt: TGCAGTGCTCCCGCCGGCACGTACACAGATACGCAGTATTTT

v_call: TRBV10-1
clone_size: NA
j_call: TRBJ2-5
d_call: NA
cdr3_aa: CASGSPGRETQYF
cdr3_nt: TGCGCCAGCGGGTCGCCAGGCAGGGAGACCCAGTACTTC